These T cell receptor beta chains were read from a single sample in a study of early stage breast cancer tumors. The data were produced by immunoSEQ multiplex PCR, yet TCRdb's version contains in-frame clones alone and is incomplete. The sample shows approximately 75,000 clones, 65% to 85% of them seen only once. The sample taken for sequencing was blood. The origin of the receptors is a person in their 40s with breast cancer. Both conserved end residues are part of each CDR3. A D gene is named only where the DNA matches it firmly. Part of the rows lack a size; the others show once, few, many or a class for expanded clones.

V	J	size	D	CDR3	DNA
TRBV29-1	TRBJ2-1	-	TRBD1	CSIRTGTSNEQFF	TGCAGCATTAGGACAGGGACCTCCAATGAGCAGTTCTTC
TRBV9	TRBJ1-1	-	-	CASSVSKYTEAFF	TGTGCCAGCAGCGTAAGCAAGTACACTGAAGCTTTCTTT
TRBV27	TRBJ2-3	once	-	CASSFVGRESTDTQYF	TGTGCCAGCAGTTTTGTCGGGAGAGAAAGCACAGATACGCAGTATTTT
TRBV27	TRBJ1-5	-	-	CASSARKGPWDQPQHF	TGTGCCAGCAGTGCCCGAAAGGGTCCGTGGGATCAGCCCCAGCATTTT
TRBV9	TRBJ1-4	-	-	CASSVGQIEEKLFF	TGTGCCAGCAGCGTAGGACAGATAGAGGAAAAACTGTTTTTT
TRBV29-1	TRBJ2-2	-	-	CSVGAYAGELFF	TGCAGCGTGGGGGCCTACGCCGGGGAGCTGTTTTTT
TRBV6-5	TRBJ1-1	-	-	CASSYYRTDEAFF	TGTGCCAGCAGTTACTATCGGACGGATGAAGCTTTCTTT
TRBV9	TRBJ1-4	-	-	CASSGRDNTEKLFF	TGTGCCAGCAGCGGGCGGGACAATACCGAAAAACTGTTTTTT
TRBV6-1	TRBJ1-1	-	-	CASCRAGTEAFF	TGTGCCAGCTGCCGGGCTGGCACTGAAGCTTTCTTT
TRBV23-1	TRBJ1-3	-	-	CASSQSGSGGNTIYF	TGCGCCAGCAGTCAATCAGGGTCAGGTGGAAACACCATATATTTT
TRBV11-1	TRBJ2-7	-	-	CASGAGPLYEQYF	TGTGCCAGCGGTGCGGGGCCACTTTACGAGCAGTACTTC
TRBV9	TRBJ2-3	-	TRBD2	CASSVGALAGGADTQYF	TGTGCCAGCAGCGTAGGAGCCCTAGCGGGAGGGGCAGATACGCAGTATTTT
TRBV10-3	TRBJ1-1	-	-	CAAGHKNTEAFF	TGTGCCGCGGGACATAAGAACACTGAAGCTTTCTTT
TRBV23-1	TRBJ2-3	-	-	CASSLPGQGTDTQYF	TGCGCCAGCAGTCTCCCGGGACAAGGCACAGATACGCAGTATTTT
TRBV9	TRBJ2-3	-	TRBD2	CASSVGGSTSTDTQYF	TGTGCCAGCAGCGTGGGGGGGTCCACTAGCACAGATACGCAGTATTTT
TRBV5-4	TRBJ1-3	-	-	CASSLQAGNTIYF	TGTGCCAGCAGCTTGCAGGCGGGAAACACCATATATTTT
TRBV30	TRBJ1-4	-	-	CAWSVIQGYYEKLFF	TGTGCCTGGAGTGTAATTCAGGGATACTATGAAAAACTGTTTTTT
TRBV19	TRBJ2-7	-	TRBD2	CASSDPGGSSYEQYF	TGTGCCAGTAGTGACCCGGGCGGGAGCTCCTACGAGCAGTACTTC
TRBV7-7	TRBJ1-1	-	-	CASSSEGTEAFF	TGTGCTAGCAGCTCCGAGGGCACTGAAGCTTTCTTT
TRBV18	TRBJ2-5	-	TRBD1	CASSDTGVETQYF	TGTGCCAGCTCAGACACAGGGGTAGAGACCCAGTACTTC
TRBV5-1	TRBJ1-4	-	-	CASSRQETATNEKLFF	TGCGCCAGCAGCCGGCAGGAAACAGCAACTAATGAAAAACTGTTTTTT